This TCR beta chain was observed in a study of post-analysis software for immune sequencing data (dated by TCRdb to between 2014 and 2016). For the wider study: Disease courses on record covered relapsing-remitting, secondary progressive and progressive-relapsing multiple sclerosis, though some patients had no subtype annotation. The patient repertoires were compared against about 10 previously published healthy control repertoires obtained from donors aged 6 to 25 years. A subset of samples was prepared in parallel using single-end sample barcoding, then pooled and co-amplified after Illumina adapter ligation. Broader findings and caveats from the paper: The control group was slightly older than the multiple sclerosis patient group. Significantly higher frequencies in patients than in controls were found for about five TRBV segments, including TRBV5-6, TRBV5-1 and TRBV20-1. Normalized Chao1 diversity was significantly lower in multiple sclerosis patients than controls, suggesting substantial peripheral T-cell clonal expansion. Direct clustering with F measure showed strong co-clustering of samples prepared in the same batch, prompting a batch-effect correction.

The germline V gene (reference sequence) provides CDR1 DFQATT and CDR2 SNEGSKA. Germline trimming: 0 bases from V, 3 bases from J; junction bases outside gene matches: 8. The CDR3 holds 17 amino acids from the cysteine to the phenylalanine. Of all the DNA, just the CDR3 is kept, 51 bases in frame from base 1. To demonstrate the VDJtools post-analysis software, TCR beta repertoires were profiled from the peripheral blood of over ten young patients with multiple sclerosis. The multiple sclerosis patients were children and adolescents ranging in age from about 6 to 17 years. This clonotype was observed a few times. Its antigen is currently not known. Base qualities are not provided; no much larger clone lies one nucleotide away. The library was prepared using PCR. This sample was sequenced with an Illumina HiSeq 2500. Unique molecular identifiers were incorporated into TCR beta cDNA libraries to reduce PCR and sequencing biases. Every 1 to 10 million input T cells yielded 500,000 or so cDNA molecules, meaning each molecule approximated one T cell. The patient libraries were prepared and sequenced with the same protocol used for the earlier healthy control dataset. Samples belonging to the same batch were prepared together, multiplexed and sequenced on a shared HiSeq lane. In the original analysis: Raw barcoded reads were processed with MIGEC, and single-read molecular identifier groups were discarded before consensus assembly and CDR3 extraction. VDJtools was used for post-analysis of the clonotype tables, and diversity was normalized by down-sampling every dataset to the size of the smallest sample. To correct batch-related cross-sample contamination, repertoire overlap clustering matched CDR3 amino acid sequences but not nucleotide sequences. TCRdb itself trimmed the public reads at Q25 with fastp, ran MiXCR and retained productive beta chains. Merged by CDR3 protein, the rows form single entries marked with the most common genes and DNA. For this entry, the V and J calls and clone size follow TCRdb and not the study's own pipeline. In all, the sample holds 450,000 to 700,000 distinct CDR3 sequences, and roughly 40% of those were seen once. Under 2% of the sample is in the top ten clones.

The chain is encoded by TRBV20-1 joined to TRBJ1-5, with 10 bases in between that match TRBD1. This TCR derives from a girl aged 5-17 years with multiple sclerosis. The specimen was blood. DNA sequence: TGCAGTGCTAGAGATCCCGGGACAGGGGCCCTCAATCAGCCCCAGCATTTT. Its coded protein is CSARDPGTGALNQPQHF.